This T cell receptor (beta chain) was retrieved from a study of T cell responses to AZD1222 COVID-19 vaccine. Of note for this clone: The antigen is not known.

Study outcomes and limitations: Reports say nearly half of spike-specific TCRs go after unmutated variant regions. Vaccine-associated CD4 TCRs ranged over spike, dominating at 160-218 and 743-854.

CDR1 and CDR2 from the germline V gene are MNHEY and SVGAGI. The CDR3 is made up of 13 amino acids. The V end lost 6 bases, the J end lost 8 bases, and 17 bases lay between the germline ends. This table comes from immunoSEQ multiplex PCR, and its TCRdb copy is limited to in-frame clones, with some not included. The sample contains tens of thousands of clones, about 88% of which appear only once. This TCR was sampled from an adult in good health. The specimen comprised peripheral blood, sampled on day 0 of AZD1222 vaccination. The chain joins TRBV6-5 to TRBJ2-7; D is possibly TRBD1 (5 bases). CDR3 sequence: CASSRRQSTKQYF. The CDR3 region has the DNA TGTGCCAGCAGCCGCCGACAGTCTACGAAGCAGTACTTC.